Here is one T cell receptor (beta chain) with its context. The antigen remains unidentified. The data derive from a study of T cell responses to AZD1222 COVID-19 vaccine. Study-level results: Donor demographics were predominantly white British with a female majority; clonal diversity may be underestimated. The study reported that nearly half of spike-specific TCRs target unmutated variant regions.

Libraries were prepared by immunoSEQ multiplex PCR; TCRdb keeps only in-frame clonotypes and omits some of them. The repertoire has about 110,000 clones, around 90% of them found once; the top ten carry 4% to 5.5%. Trimming at V came to 2 bases and at J to 4 bases, leaving 9 bases not matched to a gene. CDR1 and CDR2 from the germline V gene are MNHEY and SVGEGT. The length of the CDR3 is 19 residues. Sample: peripheral blood, taken on day 0 of AZD1222 vaccination. The chain joins TRBV6-2 or TRBV6-3 to TRBJ2-2; 14 bases fit TRBD2. The receptor was derived from an adult in good health. The CDR3 DNA follows: TGTGCCAGCAGTTACGGGGGACTAGCGGGGGTGACAAGCACCGGGGAGCTGTTTTTT. It encodes CASSYGGLAGVTSTGELFF.